A single sample is the source of the 18 T cell receptor beta chains below, sequenced in a study of T cells of healthy individuals. TCRdb called the 5' RACE reads again in MiXCR, with one record for every CDR3 protein. The sample holds about 57,000 distinct CDR3 sequences; roughly 16% are singletons and the top ten take 4% to 5%. These receptors were taken from a human donor in good health.

This clonotype has at least ten counts. This chain joins TRBV12-3 or TRBV12-4 and TRBJ2-3; TRBD1 matches 7 bases. V shed 6 bases and J 3 bases; nucleotides not matched to a gene: 6. The CDR3 is 14 residues long. In DNA form, the CDR3 reads TGTGCCAGCAGGTCAGGGGGTAGGACAGATACGCAGTATTTT. Translated, it gives CASRSGGRTDTQYF.

Here the CDR3 reads CASITPNNPPYF. The CDR3 DNA reads TGTGCCAGCATTACGCCGAACAACCCTCCATACTTC. J is TRBJ2-7 and V is TRBV2, with no clear D. This CDR3 has 12 residues. Germline V gives CDR1 SNHLY, CDR2 FYNNEI. With 7 bases removed from V and 13 bases from J, the gap between germline ends came to 20 bases.

This clonotype has at least ten counts. The chain has TRBV3-1 and TRBJ1-1; D is undetermined. The CDR3 sequence is 13 residues long. Germline V lookup: CDR1 LGHDT, CDR2 YNNKEL (reference sequence). With 1 base removed from V and 0 bases from J, the gap between germline ends came to 3 bases. The CDR3 DNA reads as TGTGCCAGCAGCCAAGCTGTGAACACTGAAGCTTTCTTT. Protein sequence: CASSQAVNTEAFF.

The genes are TRBV4-3 and TRBJ1-6; D gene ambiguous. Trimming pared 0 bases from V and 3 bases from J, leaving 9 bases between. This CDR3 is built from 16 residues. Germline CDR1 is LGHNA and CDR2 is YSLEER. The CDR3 sequence is CASSQEGALYNSPLHF. CDR3 sequence (DNA): TGCGCCAGCAGCCAAGAAGGTGCACTCTATAATTCACCCCTCCACTTT.

There are a few counts of this clonotype. This chain uses TRBV25-1 with TRBJ2-7; tentatively, D is TRBD1 (5 bases). There are 15 residues in the CDR3. Germline V gives CDR1 MGHDK, CDR2 SYGVNS. V lost 3 bases and J lost 2, with 14 bases in between. This CDR3 reads CASSDVVGPTYEQYF. The DNA of the CDR3 is TGTGCCAGCAGTGACGTGGTGGGGCCGACCTACGAGCAGTACTTC.

This clonotype occurred a few times. The gene calls are TRBV6-2 or TRBV6-3 and TRBJ2-1; 9 nucleotides align to TRBD2. Germline V gene sequence: CDR1 MNHEY, CDR2 SVGEGT. Trimming at V came to 8 bases and at J to 0 bases, leaving 2 bases not matched to a gene. The CDR3 is made up of 14 amino acids. The CDR3 region has the DNA TGTGCCAGCGGTAGCGGGAGCTCCTACAATGAGCAGTTCTTC. Encoded protein: CASGSGSSYNEQFF.

The CDR3 DNA follows: TGTGCCAGCAGTTACTCGATAGGGGGAGATTCACCCCTCCACTTT. Amino acid sequence: CASSYSIGGDSPLHF. This chain connects TRBV6-5 to TRBJ1-6; D may be TRBD1 (6 bases). This CDR3 has 15 residues. Germline-derived CDR1 and CDR2 are MNHEY and SVGAGI. V gave up 0 bases and J gave up 8 bases, with 11 bases separating them.

V usage is TRBV6-2 or TRBV6-3 and J usage is TRBJ2-6; D is unresolved. V lost 8 bases and J lost 4, with 18 bases in between. Germline lookup yields CDR1 MNHEY and CDR2 SVGEGT. The CDR3 extends over 16 amino acids. The DNA of the CDR3 is TGTGCCAGCGTCGGTCTCCTAGTTGTCGGGGCCAACGTCCTGACTTTC. This codes for CASVGLLVVGANVLTF.

This clonotype was picked up many times. This sequence joins TRBV20-1 and TRBJ2-4, with 11 positions matching TRBD2. The V gene's germline CDR1 is DFQATT and CDR2 SNEGSKA (reference sequence). Trimming at V came to 2 bases and at J to 8 bases, leaving 5 bases not matched to a gene. The length of the CDR3 is 14 residues. The chain's CDR3 is CSARLAGGPDIQYF. CDR3 bases: TGCAGTGCTAGACTAGCGGGAGGCCCTGACATTCAGTACTTC.

This sequence joins TRBV12-3 or TRBV12-4 and TRBJ2-7; perhaps TRBD1 as D (6 bases). The CDR3 has 15 residues. V lost 6 bases and J 1 base, leaving 16 bases between the germline ends. The CDR3 region has the DNA TGTGCCAGCAGGCGGCAGGGGTACGGGTCCTACGAGCAGTACTTC. Protein sequence: CASRRQGYGSYEQYF.

The chain carries TRBV7-9 and TRBJ2-1; D remains ambiguous. Looked up from germline, CDR1 is SEHNR and CDR2 is FQNEAQ (reference sequence). V was cut by 2 bases and J by 4 bases, with 6 bases left in between. CDR3 length equals 13 residues. The CDR3 DNA reads TGTGCCAGCAGCTTAAACAGTTACAATGAGCAGTTCTTC. This sequence encodes CASSLNSYNEQFF. Together with reference TRBV7-9 and TRBJ2-1, the CDR3 gives the full variable domain: DTGVSQNPRHKITKRGQNVTFRCDPISEHNRLYWYRQTLGQGPEFLTYFQNEAQLEKSRLLSDRFSAERPKGSFSTLEIQRTEQGDSAMYLCASSLNSYNEQFFGPGTRLTVL.

The table lists this clonotype with a few counts. V and J are TRBV6-6 and TRBJ2-3, with D possibly being TRBD2 (6 bases). The germline V gene has CDR1 MNHNY and CDR2 SVGAGI (reference sequence). The length of the CDR3 is 15 residues. V lost 0 bases and J lost 2, with 9 bases in between. In DNA form, the CDR3 reads TGTGCCAGCAGTTACTCGCCTAGCGTCACAGATACGCAGTATTTT. Translating it yields CASSYSPSVTDTQYF.

In its sample, this clonotype was seen many times. The J gene is TRBJ2-1, the V gene TRBV14; TRBD1 might be the D (6 bases). The CDR3 loop spans 13 amino acids. V lost 1 base and J lost 9, with 10 bases in between. CDR1 is SGHDN and CDR2 is FVKESK in the germline V gene. Here the CDR3 reads CASSQVLGGEQFF. As DNA, the CDR3 is TGTGCCAGCAGCCAAGTATTAGGGGGTGAGCAGTTCTTC.

The chain combines TRBV4-1 with TRBJ2-3; the D is unclear. Germline V lookup: CDR1 MGHRA, CDR2 YSYEKL. V shed 3 bases and J shed 3 bases, with 13 bases lying between them. CDR3 length: 15 amino acids. DNA for the CDR3: TGCGCCAGCAGCCATCCCGCTGGGGTTACAGATACGCAGTATTTT. As protein: CASSHPAGVTDTQYF.

This clonotype was detected many times. The chain couples TRBV20-1 to TRBJ2-7; D might be TRBD1 (6 bases). The CDR3 is 11 amino acids. The V and J ends lost 5 bases and 9 bases respectively, with 14 bases between them. Germline V lookup: CDR1 DFQATT, CDR2 SNEGSKA (reference sequence). CDR3 loop: CSAGDNAGQYF. The CDR3 DNA follows: TGCAGTGCTGGGGACAACGCAGGGCAGTACTTC.

The sample holds many counts of this clonotype. The V and J genes are TRBV14 and TRBJ2-7; possible D gene TRBD2, 5 bases. V was clipped by 3 bases and J by 4 bases, with 16 bases between them. Germline V CDR1 and CDR2: SGHDN, FVKESK. The CDR3 is made up of 15 amino acids. The CDR3 region is CASSQALVTWYEQYF. The CDR3 nucleotides are TGTGCCAGCAGCCAGGCACTAGTGACCTGGTACGAGCAGTACTTC.

This clonotype was detected only a few times. This chain links TRBV7-2 with TRBJ2-7; D is possibly TRBD1 or TRBD2 (5 bases each). The CDR3 is 14 residues long. In germline, CDR1 is SGHTA, CDR2 FQGNSA. Trimming pared 5 bases from V and 1 base from J, leaving 12 bases between. This CDR3 is CASSQPGRSYEQYF. CDR3 bases: TGTGCCAGCAGCCAACCGGGACGGTCCTACGAGCAGTACTTC.

This clonotype showed up just once. The V gene is TRBV6-6, the J gene TRBJ1-4, with 8 bases fitting TRBD1. Germline assignment: CDR1 MNHNY and CDR2 SVGAGI (reference sequence). The J segment lost 0 bases and the V segment lost 7 bases, leaving 10 bases of the junction unmatched. This CDR3 has 17 amino acids. The CDR3 loop reads CASTQGQGAATNEKLFF. The DNA for the CDR3 is TGTGCCAGCACCCAAGGACAGGGCGCCGCAACTAATGAAAAACTGTTTTTT.